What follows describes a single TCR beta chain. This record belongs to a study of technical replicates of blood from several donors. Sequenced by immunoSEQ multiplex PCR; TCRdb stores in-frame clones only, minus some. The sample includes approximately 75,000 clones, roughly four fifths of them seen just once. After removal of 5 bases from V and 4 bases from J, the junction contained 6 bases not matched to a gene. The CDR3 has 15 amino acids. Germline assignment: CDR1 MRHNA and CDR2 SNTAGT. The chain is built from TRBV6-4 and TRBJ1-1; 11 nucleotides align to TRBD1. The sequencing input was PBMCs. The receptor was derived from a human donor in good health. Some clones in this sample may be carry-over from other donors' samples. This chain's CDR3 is CASSPTGTGGTEAFF. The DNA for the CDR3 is TGTGCCAGCAGTCCTACCGGGACAGGGGGCACTGAAGCTTTCTTT.